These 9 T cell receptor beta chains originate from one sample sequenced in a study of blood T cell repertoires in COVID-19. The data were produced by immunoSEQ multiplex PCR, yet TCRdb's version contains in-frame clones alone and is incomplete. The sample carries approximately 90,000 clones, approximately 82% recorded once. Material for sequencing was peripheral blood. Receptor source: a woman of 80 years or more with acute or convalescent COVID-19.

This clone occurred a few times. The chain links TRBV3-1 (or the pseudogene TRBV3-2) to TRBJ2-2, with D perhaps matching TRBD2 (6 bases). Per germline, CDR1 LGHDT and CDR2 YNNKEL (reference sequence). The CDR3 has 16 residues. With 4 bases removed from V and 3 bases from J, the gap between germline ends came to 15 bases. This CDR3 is CASSLRGIKDTGELFF. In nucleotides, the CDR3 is TGTGCCAGCAGCCTCCGGGGGATCAAGGACACCGGGGAGCTGTTTTTT.

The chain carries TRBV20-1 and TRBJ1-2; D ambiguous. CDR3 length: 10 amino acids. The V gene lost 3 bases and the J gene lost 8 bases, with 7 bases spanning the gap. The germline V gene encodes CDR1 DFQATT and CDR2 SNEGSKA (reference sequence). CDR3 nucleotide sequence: TGCAGTGCTAGTCGAGAAGGCTACACCTTC. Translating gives CSASREGYTF.

The CDR3 nucleotides are TGCGCCAGCAGCCCGGACAGGGGCCAAGGGTCGAGAACTAATGAAAAACTGTTTTTT. Translation gives CASSPDRGQGSRTNEKLFF. The chain carries TRBV5-1 and TRBJ1-4; 9 bases fit TRBD1. J lost 1 base, V lost 4 bases, and 14 bases had no gene match. CDR3 length equals 19 residues. CDR1 SGHRS and CDR2 YFSETQ come from the germline V gene.

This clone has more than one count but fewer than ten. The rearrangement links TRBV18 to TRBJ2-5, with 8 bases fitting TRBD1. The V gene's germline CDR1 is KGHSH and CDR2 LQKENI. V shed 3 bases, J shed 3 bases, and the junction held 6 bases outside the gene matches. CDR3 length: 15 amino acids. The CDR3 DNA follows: TGTGCCAGCTCACCCGGGACAGGCTTAGAAGAGACCCAGTACTTC. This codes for CASSPGTGLEETQYF.

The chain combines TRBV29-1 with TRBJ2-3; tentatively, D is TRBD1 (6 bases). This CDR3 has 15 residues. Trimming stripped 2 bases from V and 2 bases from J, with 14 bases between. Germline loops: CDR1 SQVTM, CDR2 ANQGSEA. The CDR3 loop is CSVELQGPPTDTQYF. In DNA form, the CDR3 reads TGCAGCGTTGAACTCCAGGGGCCCCCCACAGATACGCAGTATTTT.

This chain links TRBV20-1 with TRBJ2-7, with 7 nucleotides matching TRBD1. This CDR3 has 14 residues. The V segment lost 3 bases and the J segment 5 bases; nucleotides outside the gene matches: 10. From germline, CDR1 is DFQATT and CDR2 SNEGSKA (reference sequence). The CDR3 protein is CSASRPRGSNEQYF. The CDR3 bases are TGCAGTGCTAGTAGGCCCAGGGGGTCCAACGAGCAGTACTTC.

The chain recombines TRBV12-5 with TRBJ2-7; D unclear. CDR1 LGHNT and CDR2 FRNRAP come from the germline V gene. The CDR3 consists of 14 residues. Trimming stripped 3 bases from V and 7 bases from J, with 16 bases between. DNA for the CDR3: TGTGCTAGTGGTTTTCAGGTTTCCACTTCGGAGCAGTACTTC. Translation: CASGFQVSTSEQYF.

The CDR3 coding sequence is TGTGCCAGCACGACAACTAGCGGGAGTTTCCACGAGCAGTACTTC. This gives the protein CASTTTSGSFHEQYF. V is TRBV3-1 (or the pseudogene TRBV3-2) and J is TRBJ2-7, with TRBD2 identical over 11 bases. The junction had 10 bases not matched to a gene; V was cut back by 7 bases and J by 5 bases. Per the germline V gene, CDR1 is LGHDT and CDR2 is YNNKEL (reference sequence). The CDR3 is 15 residues long.

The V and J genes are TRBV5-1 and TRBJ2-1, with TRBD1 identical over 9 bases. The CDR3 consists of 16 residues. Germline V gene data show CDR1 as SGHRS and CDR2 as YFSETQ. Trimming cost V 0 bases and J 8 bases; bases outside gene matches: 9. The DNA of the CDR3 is TGCGCCAGCAGCTTGGGCCGTGGGACAGGGACGTATGAGCAGTTCTTC. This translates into CASSLGRGTGTYEQFF.